A selection of T cell receptor beta chains follows, all from one sample in a study of cytomegalovirus exposure and HLA in healthy donors. Clones were sequenced by immunoSEQ multiplex PCR, and TCRdb holds only the in-frame ones, with some missing. The sample records approximately 130,000 clones, around 78% being singletons. Sequenced sample: PBMCs. The source of these receptors is a woman in her forties or fifties in good health and CMV-seronegative. CDR3s include the opening cysteine and the closing phenylalanine or tryptophan. A D gene is named only where the DNA matches it firmly. The size of a clone is reported for some rows only, either as once, few or many, or as a class for expanded clones.

D: TRBD2; J: TRBJ2-3; size: once; V: TRBV7-2; DNA: TGTGCCAGCAGCTTTCGATGGACTAGCGGGAGAACGCAGTATTTT; CDR3: CASSFRWTSGRTQYF
D: NA; J: TRBJ1-5; size: NA; V: TRBV5-4; DNA: TGTGCCAGCAGCTTCCCCCCCGACAGCGGGATTTGGGGCAATCAGCCCCAGCATTTT; CDR3: CASSFPPDSGIWGNQPQHF
D: TRBD2; J: TRBJ2-7; size: few; V: TRBV19; DNA: TGTGCCAGTAGTTACGCGGTAAGGACTAGCGGGACCTACGAGCAGTACTTC; CDR3: CASSYAVRTSGTYEQYF
D: NA; J: TRBJ2-5; size: NA; V: TRBV6-4; DNA: TGTGCCAGCAGTGACTCGGCTGGGGCACCCCAGTACTTC; CDR3: CASSDSAGAPQYF
D: NA; J: TRBJ2-6; size: NA; V: TRBV6-5; DNA: TGTGCCAGCAGTTACGAGCTCCCTGGGGCCAACGTCCTGACTTTC; CDR3: CASSYELPGANVLTF
D: NA; J: TRBJ2-6; size: NA; V: TRBV4-3; DNA: TGCGCCAGCAGCCAAGATGATCCAAGGAGGGGCACCAACGTCCTGACTTTC; CDR3: CASSQDDPRRGTNVLTF
D: NA; J: TRBJ2-3; size: NA; V: TRBV5-6; DNA: TGTGCCAGCAGCAGGTTAGCGGAGAGCACAGATACGCAGTATTTT; CDR3: CASSRLAESTDTQYF
D: NA; J: TRBJ1-2; size: NA; V: TRBV5-4; DNA: TGTGCCAGCAGCTTGGAGGGGGGGCGCAGCGGAAACACCTTC; CDR3: CASSLEGGRSGNTF
D: TRBD1; J: TRBJ1-5; size: NA; V: TRBV19; DNA: TGTGCCAGTAGTTTGACAGGGGACAATCAGCCCCAGCATTTT; CDR3: CASSLTGDNQPQHF
D: TRBD1; J: TRBJ1-5; size: NA; V: TRBV27; DNA: TGTGCCAGCAGTTCACAGGGGATCAATCAGCCCCAGCATTTT; CDR3: CASSSQGINQPQHF
D: TRBD1; J: TRBJ1-5; size: NA; V: TRBV19; DNA: TGTGCCAGTAGTGCACAGGGGATGGGGCAGCCCCAGCATTTT; CDR3: CASSAQGMGQPQHF
D: TRBD2; J: TRBJ2-1; size: once; V: TRBV29-1; DNA: TGCAGCGTTGCCCAACTAGCGGGAGTTTTCAATGAGCAGTTCTTC; CDR3: CSVAQLAGVFNEQFF
D: NA; J: TRBJ2-3; size: NA; V: TRBV19; DNA: TGTGCCAGTATCCCTTCCGGGAGTAGCACAGATACGCAGTATTTT; CDR3: CASIPSGSSTDTQYF
D: TRBD2; J: TRBJ2-1; size: NA; V: TRBV14; DNA: TGTGCCAGCAGCCAACTAGCGGGAGGGGGTGAGCAGTTCTTC; CDR3: CASSQLAGGGEQFF
D: NA; J: TRBJ2-2; size: once; V: TRBV27; DNA: TGTGCCAGCAGTCATGGGCCCGGGGAGCTGTTTTTT; CDR3: CASSHGPGELFF
D: NA; J: TRBJ2-3; size: NA; V: TRBV2; DNA: TGTGCCAGCAGTGGCAACGTCGGGAAGAGCACAGATACGCAGTATTTT; CDR3: CASSGNVGKSTDTQYF
D: TRBD1; J: TRBJ2-5; size: NA; V: TRBV19; DNA: TGTGCCAGTAGGCGGCAGGGGGCGACCGAGACCCAGTACTTC; CDR3: CASRRQGATETQYF
D: TRBD1; J: TRBJ2-2; size: NA; V: TRBV6-5; DNA: TGTGCCAGCCGCTCCGGGACAGCGAACACCGGGGAGCTGTTTTTT; CDR3: CASRSGTANTGELFF
D: NA; J: TRBJ1-1; size: NA; V: TRBV28; DNA: TGTGCCAGCAGCCGAGTCCGGGGAGCTTTCTTT; CDR3: CASSRVRGAFF
D: TRBD1; J: TRBJ1-2; size: NA; V: TRBV30; DNA: TGTGCCTGGAGTGGGGACAGGGAAAATGGCTACCCCTTC; CDR3: CAWSGDRENGYPF
D: NA; J: TRBJ2-1; size: NA; V: TRBV6-5; DNA: TGTGCCAGCAGTTACTCGAGGAACAATGAGCAGTTCTTC; CDR3: CASSYSRNNEQFF
D: NA; J: TRBJ2-1; size: NA; V: TRBV25-1; DNA: TGTGCCAGCAGTGAATATAGGGCGGGCAATGAGCAGTTCTTC; CDR3: CASSEYRAGNEQFF
D: TRBD2; J: TRBJ2-3; size: NA; V: TRBV5-1; DNA: TGCGCCAGCAGCTTGGCAGCGGGAGCCACAGATACGCAGTATTTT; CDR3: CASSLAAGATDTQYF
D: NA; J: TRBJ1-3; size: NA; V: TRBV6-5; DNA: TGTGCCAGCAGTCCCCCCTCCGGAAACACCATATATTTT; CDR3: CASSPPSGNTIYF
D: NA; J: TRBJ2-1; size: NA; V: TRBV4-3; DNA: TGCGCCAGCAGCCGGGTCACTAGCTCTGAGCAGTTCTTC; CDR3: CASSRVTSSEQFF
D: NA; J: TRBJ1-1; size: NA; V: TRBV9; DNA: TGTGCCAGCAGCGTAGAAGTAGGGGACTGGAACACTGAAGCTTTCTTT; CDR3: CASSVEVGDWNTEAFF
D: NA; J: TRBJ2-7; size: NA; V: TRBV6-5; DNA: TGTGCCAGCAGTTTTGGGCAAAGCTACGAGCAGTACTTC; CDR3: CASSFGQSYEQYF
D: NA; J: TRBJ1-3; size: few; V: TRBV9; DNA: TGTGCCAGCAGCGCCCCCTCCGCAGGCCTCTCTGGAAACACCATATATTTT; CDR3: CASSAPSAGLSGNTIYF
D: NA; J: TRBJ1-1; size: NA; V: TRBV5-1; DNA: TGCGCCAGCAGCCCCCGGACAGTGTCGCACACTGAAGCTTTCTTT; CDR3: CASSPRTVSHTEAFF
D: TRBD2; J: TRBJ2-1; size: NA; V: TRBV27; DNA: TGTGCCAGCAGCTCATTGACTAGCGGGAGAGTGTCCTACAATGAGCAGTTCTTC; CDR3: CASSSLTSGRVSYNEQFF
D: NA; J: TRBJ1-1; size: NA; V: TRBV28; DNA: TGTGCCAGCAGTCCCCACGGAAGACAGAACACTGAAGCTTTCTTT; CDR3: CASSPHGRQNTEAFF
D: TRBD1; J: TRBJ1-3; size: NA; V: TRBV30; DNA: TGTGCCTGCTGGGACAGACAATACCCTAACTCTGGAAACACCATATATTTT; CDR3: CACWDRQYPNSGNTIYF
D: NA; J: TRBJ2-5; size: NA; V: TRBV2; DNA: TGTGCCAGCACCGGCCAGTACTTC; CDR3: CASTGQYF
D: TRBD2; J: TRBJ2-2; size: NA; V: TRBV10-3; DNA: TGTGCCATGGGGACTAGCGGGACTCCCGGGGAGCTGTTTTTT; CDR3: CAMGTSGTPGELFF
D: TRBD1; J: TRBJ2-3; size: NA; V: TRBV5-4; DNA: TGTGCCAGCAGCTCCGTTGGGACAGGGGACCGCCAGTATTTT; CDR3: CASSSVGTGDRQYF
D: TRBD1; J: TRBJ2-5; size: few; V: TRBV5-1; DNA: TGCGCCAGCAGCTTGGAGGCCAATAGGGGGCTAACTCGTTGGGTGACCCAGTACTTC; CDR3: CASSLEANRGLTRWVTQYF
D: NA; J: TRBJ2-7; size: NA; V: TRBV6-5; DNA: TGTGCCAGCAGTTACTGGCAGGGGAAAAACTACGAGCAGTACTTC; CDR3: CASSYWQGKNYEQYF
D: TRBD2; J: TRBJ2-5; size: NA; V: TRBV29-1; DNA: TGCAGCGTCGACCCTGCTAGCGGGAGTACACAGACCCAGTACTTC; CDR3: CSVDPASGSTQTQYF
D: NA; J: TRBJ2-7; size: NA; V: TRBV28; DNA: TGTGCCAGCAGTTTAGTTCAGGAGGGGATTATCTACGAGCAGTACTTC; CDR3: CASSLVQEGIIYEQYF
D: TRBD1; J: TRBJ1-3; size: NA; V: TRBV30; DNA: TGTGCCTGGCAGGAGGGGGCGCTGGGAAACACCATATATTTT; CDR3: CAWQEGALGNTIYF
D: TRBD1; J: TRBJ2-3; size: NA; V: TRBV19; DNA: TGTGCCAGTAGCCGTCTGGGACAGAACACAGATACGCAGTATTTT; CDR3: CASSRLGQNTDTQYF
D: NA; J: TRBJ1-1; size: NA; V: TRBV7-9; DNA: TGTGCCAGCAGCTTAGGGCCGGCTGGGGGGGAAACTGAAGCTTTCTTT; CDR3: CASSLGPAGGETEAFF
D: TRBD2; J: TRBJ2-1; size: NA; V: TRBV9; DNA: TGTGCCAGCGCTGCGGGAGTCTTCGATGAGCAGTTCTTC; CDR3: CASAAGVFDEQFF
D: NA; J: TRBJ1-5; size: few; V: TRBV12-5; DNA: TGTGCTAGTGGACAGGGAGATCGCAATCAGCCCCAGCATTTT; CDR3: CASGQGDRNQPQHF
D: NA; J: TRBJ2-3; size: NA; V: TRBV9; DNA: TGTGCCAGCAGCGTACAGGGAACAGATACGCAGTATTTT; CDR3: CASSVQGTDTQYF
D: NA; J: TRBJ2-7; size: NA; V: TRBV11-2; DNA: TGTGCCAGCAGCTTAGCGGCGGGGTACTACGAGCAGTACTTC; CDR3: CASSLAAGYYEQYF
D: TRBD2; J: TRBJ2-3; size: NA; V: TRBV14; DNA: TGTGCCAGCAGCCGGTGGAGCGGGAGAGACACAGATACGCAGTATTTT; CDR3: CASSRWSGRDTDTQYF
D: TRBD1; J: TRBJ2-5; size: NA; V: TRBV18; DNA: TGTGCCAGCTCTCGCCCGGGACAGCGGCAAGAGACCCAGTACTTC; CDR3: CASSRPGQRQETQYF
D: NA; J: TRBJ1-2; size: once; V: TRBV9; DNA: TGTGCCAGCACTGTCGGGGATAACTATGGCTACACCTTC; CDR3: CASTVGDNYGYTF
D: NA; J: TRBJ1-1; size: NA; V: TRBV18; DNA: TGTGCCAGCTCACCCGGGATGAGCGAAGCAGCTTTCTTT; CDR3: CASSPGMSEAAFF
D: NA; J: TRBJ2-1; size: once; V: TRBV11-2; DNA: TGTGCCAGCAGCACCGCTACAGGGTTACATGAGCAGTTCTTC; CDR3: CASSTATGLHEQFF
D: NA; J: TRBJ2-3; size: NA; V: TRBV4-3; DNA: TGCGCCAGCAGCCAACTGACGAGGGCAGATACGCAGTATTTT; CDR3: CASSQLTRADTQYF
D: NA; J: TRBJ2-2; size: NA; V: TRBV7-3; DNA: TGTGCCAGCAGCTTCCCTAGCGCCCAGCTCACCGGGGAGCTGTTTTTT; CDR3: CASSFPSAQLTGELFF
D: TRBD1; J: TRBJ1-5; size: NA; V: TRBV7-8; DNA: TGTGCCAGCAGCTTAACCCAGGGGGGATATCAGCCCCAGCATTTT; CDR3: CASSLTQGGYQPQHF
D: NA; J: TRBJ1-1; size: NA; V: TRBV5-1; DNA: TGCGCCAGCAGACTCGACACATTGAACACTGAAGCTTTCTTT; CDR3: CASRLDTLNTEAFF
D: NA; J: TRBJ1-4; size: few; V: TRBV4-3; DNA: TGCGCCAGCAGCCAAGACGCCGGGGTGATTGAAAAACTGTTTTTT; CDR3: CASSQDAGVIEKLFF
D: NA; J: TRBJ2-7; size: NA; V: TRBV28; DNA: TGTGCCAGCAGTTTAGCGGTCCTTCGTGGGGAGCAGTACTTC; CDR3: CASSLAVLRGEQYF